This T cell receptor (beta chain) was sequenced during a study of OX40 agonist ivuxolimab in advanced cancers. Study summary: It was permissible to have had prior anti-PD-1, anti-PD-L1 or anti-CTLA-4 therapy, and around 40% had some.

The protocol was immunoSEQ multiplex PCR, while the TCRdb copy is restricted to in-frame clones and leaves out a portion. The profile shows tens of thousands of clones, about 88% of them singletons. Exclusion of a patient followed from autoimmune disease history or systemic immunosuppression. The CDR3 contains 17 residues. Germline V CDR1 and CDR2: LGHNT, FRNRAP. V was cut by 0 bases and J by 2 bases, with 14 bases left in between. This receptor was obtained from an adult with an advanced solid tumor such as melanoma, head and neck, liver or kidney cancer. The sample was CD4+ or CD8+ T cells sorted from blood, taken in a trial of the OX40 agonist ivuxolimab. The chain combines TRBV12-5 with TRBJ1-5; D is uncertain. Here the CDR3 DNA reads TGTGCTAGTGGTTTGGTACAGCCCCTTTTAGGCAATCAGCCCCAGCATTTT. This encodes CASGLVQPLLGNQPQHF.